This passage covers 32 T cell receptor beta chains from one sample sequenced in a study of Graves' ophthalmopathy and Graves' hyperthyroidism. The study amplified TCR beta CDR3 regions using RNA transcripts. Following a first-round RT-PCR that used HTBI primers, a second-round multiplex PCR was carried out. A single record per CDR3 protein comes from TCRdb applying MiXCR to the multiplex PCR reads. The data show hundreds of thousands of distinct CDR3 sequences, with about a fifth seen just once and about 6.6% held by the top ten. Sequenced material: peripheral blood. The receptors come from a woman younger than 30 with stable Graves' hyperthyroidism. Some clones in this sample may be carry-over from other donors' samples.

This clonotype was counted many times. This chain links TRBV6-1 with TRBJ1-4; D possibly corresponds to TRBD1 (6 bases). The CDR3 extends over 12 amino acids. V lost 8 bases and J 8 bases, leaving 12 bases between the germline ends. CDR1 MNHNS and CDR2 SASEGT come from the germline V gene. In DNA, the CDR3 is TGTGCCAGCCAGGGGCGAGGGGAAAAACTGTTTTTT. This codes for CASQGRGEKLFF.

Concerning this clonotype itself: A much bigger clone sits one base away, suggesting this may be a read error. The chain couples TRBV11-2 to TRBJ2-5; D is unresolved. CDR1 and CDR2 from the germline V gene are SGHAT and FQNNGV. The CDR3 consists of 14 residues. Trimming stripped 2 bases from V and 6 bases from J, with 13 bases between. CDR3 region: CASSLYPPIQTQYF. In DNA form, the CDR3 reads TGTGCCAGCAGCTTATATCCCCCGATCCAGACCCAGTACTTC.

A word on this clonotype: A much larger clone differs by one base, so this may be a read error. The genes are TRBV30 and TRBJ1-3, with D unresolved. Germline V CDR1 and CDR2: GTSNPN, SVGIG (reference sequence). The CDR3 extends over 13 amino acids. CDR3 nucleotides: TGTGCCTGGAGGACTGACTCTGGAAACACCACATATTTT. Translating gives CAWRTDSGNTTYF.

This clonotype was detected many times. In nucleotides, the CDR3 is TGTGCCAGTAGGTACAGGGTTGGGCTGTACCCGAACACTGAAGCTTTCTTT. It codes for CASRYRVGLYPNTEAFF. V and J are TRBV19 and TRBJ1-1; a weak D match, TRBD1 (6 bases). The germline gives CDR1 LNHDA, CDR2 SQIVND (reference sequence). The CDR3 has 17 residues. Trimming removed 6 bases from V and 1 base from J, with 21 bases in between.

The V gene is TRBV6-1, the J gene TRBJ1-1, with D unresolved. V lost 5 bases to trimming and J lost 3 bases, with 10 bases between them. The CDR3 extends over 13 amino acids. Germline V gives CDR1 MNHNS, CDR2 SASEGT. Here the CDR3 DNA reads TGTGCCAGCAGTCGCCAGAGTCACACTGAAGCTTTCTTT. This encodes CASSRQSHTEAFF.

This clonotype was detected only a few times. The chain recombines TRBV12-3 or TRBV12-4 with TRBJ2-5; 10 positions match TRBD1. V shed 4 bases and J 3 bases; nucleotides not matched to a gene: 5. The CDR3 contains 15 residues. This CDR3 reads CASSSGQGMEETQYF. In DNA, the CDR3 is TGTGCCAGCAGTTCGGGACAGGGGATGGAAGAGACCCAGTACTTC.

This clonotype has a count of ten or more. The CDR3 spells CASSTRGLQNRAFF. The DNA of the CDR3 is TGTGCCAGCAGTACCAGGGGGCTCCAGAACCGAGCTTTCTTT. V gene TRBV12-3 or TRBV12-4 combines with J gene TRBJ1-1, with 8 bases identical to TRBD1. This CDR3 is 14 amino acids long. The J segment lost 10 bases and the V segment lost 5 bases, leaving 12 bases of the junction unmatched.

The chain carries TRBV7-9 and TRBJ1-2; D uncertain. Per the germline V gene, CDR1 is SEHNR and CDR2 is FQNEAQ (reference sequence). With 4 bases removed from V and 2 bases from J, the gap between germline ends came to 8 bases. This CDR3 comprises 13 residues. CDR3 DNA sequence: TGTGCCAGCAGCTCGTCGTGGAACTATGGCTACACCTTC. Its translation is CASSSSWNYGYTF.

This clonotype was seen many times. The chain joins TRBV19 to TRBJ2-2, with a weak D call TRBD2 (5 bases). Trimming removed 3 bases from V and 3 bases from J, with 14 bases in between. Per the germline V gene, CDR1 is LNHDA and CDR2 is SQIVND (reference sequence). The length of the CDR3 is 16 residues. CDR3: CASSIYRERDTGELFF. Written as DNA, the CDR3 is TGTGCCAGTAGTATTTACCGGGAACGGGACACCGGGGAGCTGTTTTTT.

The chain combines TRBV20-1 with TRBJ1-2; D possibly corresponds to TRBD1 (6 bases). CDR3 size: 13 residues. Germline CDR1 and CDR2: DFQATT and SNEGSKA (reference sequence). Trimming took off 4 bases at V and 3 bases at J, with 12 bases between the two ends. Here the CDR3 DNA reads TGCAGTGCTATTCAGGGGAGCTACTATGGCTACACCTTC. Its protein is CSAIQGSYYGYTF.

This clonotype was seen at least ten times. The chain links TRBV12-5 to TRBJ2-5; D unclear. In germline, CDR1 is LGHNT, CDR2 FRNRAP. The CDR3 extends over 13 amino acids. V was clipped by 3 bases and J by 4 bases, with 9 bases between them. In DNA form, the CDR3 reads TGTGCTAGTGGTTTAATTGGGTCAGAGACCCAGTACTTC. Translated: CASGLIGSETQYF.

In its sample, this clonotype was seen many times. J is TRBJ1-6 and V is TRBV9; maybe TRBD1 (6 bases). The CDR3 spans 15 residues. Trimming shortened V by 2 bases and J by 8 bases, and 14 bases separated the two germline ends. CDR1 is SGDLS and CDR2 is YYNGEE in the germline V gene. CDR3 sequence reads: CASSVHREGDSPLHF. CDR3 bases: TGTGCCAGCAGCGTCCACAGGGAAGGTGATTCACCCCTCCACTTT.

This clonotype was picked up a small number of times. The chain carries TRBV7-9 and TRBJ2-7; 8 bases map to TRBD2. V lost 5 bases and J lost 2; bases outside the gene matches: 5. The germline gives CDR1 SEHNR, CDR2 FQNEAQ (reference sequence). This CDR3 is 14 amino acids long. CDR3 in amino acids: CASSTGTRAYEQYF. The CDR3, as DNA: TGTGCCAGCAGCACCGGGACTAGGGCCTACGAGCAGTACTTC.

The sample holds a few counts of this clonotype. This chain joins TRBV29-1 and TRBJ2-7; no clear D gene. The V gene lost 1 base and the J gene lost 3 bases, with 10 bases spanning the gap. CDR1 and CDR2 (germline): SQVTM, ANQGSEA. CDR3 length: 13 residues. The CDR3 region has the DNA TGCAGCGTTGAAGTCGATTCCAACTACGAGCAGTACTTC. Its protein is CSVEVDSNYEQYF.

This clonotype was observed at least ten times. The chain uses TRBV6-2 or TRBV6-3 and TRBJ1-1; D is ambiguous. V was shortened by 7 bases and J by 2 bases, with 14 bases between the two germline ends. Germline CDR1 MNHEY, CDR2 SVGEGT. The CDR3 spans 14 residues. CDR3 protein: CASTPVRVNTEAFF. The CDR3 coding sequence is TGTGCCAGCACCCCCGTCAGAGTTAACACTGAAGCTTTCTTT.

CDR3 in DNA: TGTGCCAGCAGCTCCCCACCCTGGGAGCAGTACTTC. Residues: CASSSPPWEQYF. The chain has TRBV7-9 and TRBJ2-7; D is uncertain. V dropped 4 bases and J dropped 7 bases, with 11 bases sitting between them. The CDR3 spans 12 residues. Germline V gives CDR1 SEHNR, CDR2 FQNEAQ (reference sequence).

This clonotype turned up a few times. A junction end diverges from the germline sequence, so it may reflect a read error. The J gene is TRBJ1-6, the V gene TRBV11-3; 7 bases match TRBD1. In germline, CDR1 is SGHNT, CDR2 YENEEA. The CDR3 totals 12 residues. CDR3 protein: CASSLSGGQIYF. The DNA for the CDR3 is TGTGCCAGCAGTTTAAGCGGGGGACAGATCTACTTT.

This clonotype was observed at least ten times. The V call is TRBV19, the J call TRBJ1-2; 8 bases line up with TRBD1. The CDR3 covers 14 residues. Germline assignment: CDR1 LNHDA and CDR2 SQIVND (reference sequence). Losses at the gene ends were 3 bases for V and 6 bases for J; bases not matched to a gene: 6. CDR3: CASSIPGQAHGYTF. The CDR3 coding sequence is TGTGCCAGTAGTATCCCGGGACAGGCCCATGGCTACACCTTC.

This sequence joins TRBV7-2 and TRBJ2-5; D is uncertain. V was cut by 6 bases and J by 2 bases, with 13 bases left in between. From germline, CDR1 is SGHTA and CDR2 FQGNSA. This CDR3 is built from 14 residues. CDR3 residues: CASSQQIRQETQYF. The CDR3 coding sequence is TGTGCCAGCAGTCAGCAGATCCGGCAAGAGACCCAGTACTTC.

The chain recombines TRBV12-3 or TRBV12-4 with TRBJ1-2, with D unresolved. The CDR3 covers 9 residues. With 7 bases removed from V and 6 bases from J, the gap between germline ends came to 3 bases. In DNA, the CDR3 is TGTGCCAGCACGAATGGCTACACCTTC. Protein: CASTNGYTF.

Regarding this clonotype: Its ends do not fully match the called genes, so a read error is possible. As DNA, the CDR3 is TGTGCTAGCAGTCAGGACAGGGAAGCTTTCTTT. Its protein product is CASSQDREAFF. This chain uses TRBV12-3 or TRBV12-4 with TRBJ1-1, with 7 bases identical to TRBD1. The CDR3 loop spans 11 amino acids.

V and J are TRBV7-9 and TRBJ1-1; no clear D gene. V was trimmed by 4 bases and J by 1 base, leaving 13 bases between them. CDR1 SEHNR and CDR2 FQNEAQ come from the germline V gene (reference sequence). CDR3 length equals 15 residues. In nucleotides, the CDR3 is TGTGCCAGCAGCTATGCCGAATCCGCGAACACTGAAGCTTTCTTT. Protein product: CASSYAESANTEAFF.

There are many counts of this clonotype. The rearrangement links TRBV12-3 or TRBV12-4 to TRBJ1-2, with D uncertain. V dropped 2 bases and J dropped 7 bases, with 11 bases sitting between them. This CDR3 is 13 amino acids long. In DNA, the CDR3 is TGTGCCAGCAGTTTAAGGCAAGCCGCTGGCTACACCTTC. This sequence encodes CASSLRQAAGYTF.

This sequence joins TRBV11-2 and TRBJ2-6; unclear D gene. V was clipped by 4 bases and J by 0 bases, with 7 bases between them. Germline V gene lookup returns CDR1 SGHAT and CDR2 FQNNGV. The CDR3 length is 15 residues. The CDR3 loop is CASSSLYSGANVLTF. The CDR3 DNA follows: TGTGCCAGCAGCTCCCTTTACTCTGGGGCCAACGTCCTGACTTTC.

The V and J genes are TRBV27 and TRBJ2-6; tentative D call: TRBD2 (5 bases). Germline-derived CDR1 and CDR2 are MNHEY and SMNVEV (reference sequence). V lost 6 bases, J lost 0 bases, and 15 bases lay in between. The CDR3 runs to 17 residues. Written as DNA, the CDR3 is TGTGCCAGCAGCCGGAGGATTCTCAGCTCTGGGGCCAACGTCCTGACTTTC. This encodes CASSRRILSSGANVLTF.

The CDR3 DNA follows: TGCGCCAGCAGCTTGGAGTCAGTTTTCTACGAGCAGTACTTC. This translates into CASSLESVFYEQYF. The rearrangement links TRBV5-1 to TRBJ2-7; no reliable D call. V lost 0 bases and J lost 3, with 10 bases in between. This CDR3 is built from 14 residues. CDR1 and CDR2 from the germline V gene are SGHRS and YFSETQ.

On this clonotype: One junction end disagrees with the germline gene, perhaps due to a read error. The chain uses TRBV6-1 and TRBJ1-2; TRBD1 matches 7 bases. The germline V gene encodes CDR1 MNHNS and CDR2 SASEGT. The CDR3 has 14 residues. The CDR3 loop is CASREGIGGYGYTF. The DNA for the CDR3 is TGTGCCAGCAGAGAAGGGATAGGGGGCTATGGTTACACCTTC.

This clonotype was seen at least ten times. CDR3 nucleotide sequence: TGCAGTGCCTCTATACCGGGCCCGGGCTCACCCCTCCACTTT. Protein sequence: CSASIPGPGSPLHF. This rearrangement joins TRBV20-1 to TRBJ1-6; D call uncertain. This CDR3 has 14 amino acids. V gave up 6 bases and J gave up 10 bases, with 19 bases separating them. Germline CDR1 and CDR2: DFQATT and SNEGSKA (reference sequence).

In this sample, this clonotype turned up many times. This sequence joins TRBV20-1 and TRBJ2-7; TRBD2 matches 15 bases. After removal of 6 bases from V and 4 bases from J, the junction contained 7 bases not matched to a gene. This CDR3 has 15 amino acids. CDR1 and CDR2 from the germline V gene are DFQATT and SNEGSKA (reference sequence). CDR3 region: CSAWTSGGARYEQYF. CDR3 sequence (DNA): TGCAGTGCGTGGACTAGCGGGGGGGCTAGGTACGAGCAGTACTTC.

This chain connects TRBV28 to TRBJ1-1; a weak D match, TRBD1 (5 bases). The V gene's germline CDR1 is MDHEN and CDR2 SYDVKM. The V end was cut by 4 bases, the J end by 4 bases, with 16 bases between. CDR3 length: 15 residues. The CDR3, as DNA: TGTGCCAGCAGTTCCCTTCTGGGGCTAGGCACTGAAGCTTTCTTT. Its protein is CASSSLLGLGTEAFF. Filled out from reference TRBV28 and TRBJ1-1, the complete variable domain reads DVKVTQSSRYLVKRTGEKVFLECVQDMDHENMFWYRQDPGLGLRLIYFSYDVKMKEKGDIPEGYSVSREKKERFSLILESASTNQTSMYLCASSSLLGLGTEAFFGQGTRLTVV.

This clonotype was recorded many times. This CDR3 is CASSLGGTSGSTLSYEQYF. CDR3 coding DNA: TGTGCCAGCAGTTTAGGCGGGACTAGCGGGAGTACCCTCTCCTACGAGCAGTACTTC. V and J are TRBV12-3 or TRBV12-4 and TRBJ2-7, with 14 nucleotides matching TRBD2. This CDR3 comprises 19 residues. V shed 1 base and J 0 bases; nucleotides not matched to a gene: 8.

This clonotype appeared many times. In DNA, the CDR3 is TGTGCCAGCAGTGAACTAGCTGCGGTTAACACCGGGGAGCTGTTTTTT. Translated: CASSELAAVNTGELFF. The V call is TRBV6-1, the J call TRBJ2-2; D is possibly TRBD2 (5 bases). The CDR3 is 16 residues long. V gave up 2 bases and J gave up 2 bases, with 12 bases separating them. Germline V gene data show CDR1 as MNHNS and CDR2 as SASEGT.